This T cell receptor (beta chain) was observed in a study of T cell repertoires in cytomegalovirus infection. Overall study context: Matching HLA type, along with CMV infection, was indicated by public TCR beta signatures. Study results and caveats: Clonotypes of TCR beta that were HLA-C-restricted and CMV-specific dominated the ex vivo response. Identification of carriers of CMV plus the relevant HLA was achieved through cumulative public TCR beta family frequency.

With respect to this clonotype: Its specificity is unknown.

Using its own MiXCR run on the reads, TCRdb lists one record per CDR3 protein. Here the sample spans roughly 60,000 distinct CDR3 sequences, 33% being singletons. This CDR3 spans 13 amino acids. Trimming pared 5 bases from V and 6 bases from J, leaving 12 bases between. CDR1 and CDR2 from the germline V gene are LNHDA and SQIVND (reference sequence). This rearrangement joins TRBV19 to TRBJ2-3, with D possibly TRBD2 on 5 matching bases. Sequencing was carried out using PBMCs, sequenced either directly or after in vitro stimulation (not recorded which). The origin of this receptor is a human donor in good health (CMV status not recorded). Some clones in this sample may be carry-over from other donors' samples. CDR3 coding DNA: TGTGCCAGTAGTCCCGAGGACTTGGATACGCAGTATTTT. Translation gives CASSPEDLDTQYF.